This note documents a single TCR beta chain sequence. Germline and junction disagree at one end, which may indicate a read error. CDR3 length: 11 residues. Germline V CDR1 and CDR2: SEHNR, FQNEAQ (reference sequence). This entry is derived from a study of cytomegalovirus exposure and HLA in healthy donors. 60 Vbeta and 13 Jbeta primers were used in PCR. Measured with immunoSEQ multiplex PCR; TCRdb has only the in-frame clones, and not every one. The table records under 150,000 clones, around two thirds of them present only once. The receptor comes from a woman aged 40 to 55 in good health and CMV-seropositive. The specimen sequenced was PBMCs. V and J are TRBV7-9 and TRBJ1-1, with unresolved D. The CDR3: CSSSLSREAFF. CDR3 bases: TGTTCCAGCAGCTTGAGCCGTGAAGCTTTCTTT.